This entry describes one T cell receptor beta chain. This CDR3 has 15 amino acids. CDR1 and CDR2 from the germline V gene are LNHDA and SQIVND (reference sequence). Trimming took 7 bases from V and 2 from J, leaving 15 bases between them. The quantity of DNA used in unsorted PBMC replicate PCRs was approximately 320 ng, corresponding to tens of thousands of T cell genomes. Assay used: immunoSEQ multiplex PCR; TCRdb lists only in-frame clones, some missing. Among about half a million clones listed, 79% were seen once. The sample is drawn from a study of shared clonotypes between healthy human individuals. The overall study: The donor group consisted of a couple of women and three men, aged 18 to 49.

All of the donors resided in Nashville, Tennessee, and each was a Caucasian adult. The unsorted samples had tens of millions of PBMCs used for genomic DNA. This clonotype was obtained from a middle-aged woman in good health. Some clones in this sample may be carry-over from other donors' samples. The sequenced material came from PBMCs. The chain has TRBV19 and TRBJ1-5; a possible D gene is TRBD1 (6 bases). CDR3 protein: CASTQGGGGNQPQHF. DNA of the CDR3: TGTGCCAGTACCCAAGGGGGAGGGGGCAATCAGCCCCAGCATTTT.